This TCR beta chain was sequenced in a study of T cell responses to AZD1222 COVID-19 vaccine. Study-wide points: Reportedly, close to half of spike-specific TCRs are directed against unmutated variant regions.

The V end was cut by 0 bases, the J end by 1 base, with 9 bases between. The CDR3 sequence is 15 residues long. The germline V gene encodes CDR1 MRHNA and CDR2 SNTAGT. Clones were sequenced by immunoSEQ multiplex PCR, and TCRdb holds only the in-frame ones, with some missing. The sample holds about 130,000 clones, 88% seen once. This clone was observed a single time. Its specificity is unknown. This TCR was sampled from an adult in good health. This chain connects TRBV6-4 to TRBJ1-1, with D possibly being TRBD1 (5 bases). The material was peripheral blood, obtained on day 0 of AZD1222 vaccination. The CDR3 region is CASSDSFGGNTEAFF. CDR3 nucleotides: TGTGCCAGCAGTGACTCCTTCGGGGGGAACACTGAAGCTTTCTTT.